This T cell receptor (beta chain) was recorded in a study of memory CD4+ T cells and cytomegalovirus serostatus (dated by TCRdb to between 2018 and 2021). In the study overall: The cohort included approximately 35 healthy adults from Belgium, of whom 9 were CMV seropositive and 24 were CMV seronegative. To replicate a published TCR-based CMV serostatus classifier, the study sequenced CD4+ memory TCRbeta repertoires from a Belgian cohort whose cytomegalovirus serostatus was known.

This clone is deemed medium-sized (0.01 to 0.1%). Its binding antigen is unknown. No base-level quality is on record; no much larger clone is a single base apart. V drops 3 bases and J drops 0 bases, leaving 12 bases in between. Including cysteine and phenylalanine, the CDR3 has 15 amino acids. Left in the record is the CDR3 DNA by itself, 45 bases read in frame from the first base. The germline V gene specifies SGDLS as CDR1 and YYNGEE as CDR2. Overall study results and their limits: Only CD4+CD45RO+ memory cells were sequenced, unlike the original study, which covered naive and memory CD4+ and CD8+ populations. Among the roughly 160 previously reported CMV-associated TCRbeta sequences, approximately 70 showed up in the CD4+ memory repertoires, with each one found in between one and five individuals. The results were interpreted as suggesting that the CMV-associated TCR signature is largely present in the CD4+ memory repertoire. CMV serostatus prediction reached a median bootstrapped AUC of roughly 0.95 with the original framework and about 0.93 with a US-trained random forest. On the Belgian cohort, the classifier based on the original framework reached a median bootstrapped AUC of roughly 0.96, with a 95% CI of 0.76-1.00.

Single viable CD3+CD4+CD8-CD45RO+ cells were sorted as memory CD4+ T cells on a FACSAria II. To determine CMV serostatus, a Roche Elecsys assay was used that detects serum IgG against CMV pp150, pp28, p38 and p52. After the samples were thawed, total CD4+ T cells were enriched through positive selection using CD4 magnetic microbeads. Samples originated from another study that specifically interrogated the CD4+ T cell memory repertoire. Peripheral blood mononuclear cells were isolated and cryopreserved following standard operating procedures; serum was stored at -80 °C. The staining used CD3-PerCP (BW264/56), CD4-APC (RPA-T4), CD45RO-PE (UCHT1) and CD8-Pacific Orange (3B5) antibodies, and Sytox blue was used to exclude non-viable cells. Genomic DNA was extracted from sorted cells with the Quick-DNA Microprep Kit. TCRbeta DNA was amplified with the immunoSEQ hsTCRbeta kit following the manufacturer's protocol. TCRbeta libraries were sequenced on an Illumina MiSeq instrument. The original pipeline was this. After out-of-frame sequences were removed, 2.4 million or so distinct TCRbeta sequences remained, averaging approximately 68,000 per individual. Each individual was scored using the number of 150 to 200 previously reported CMV-associated TCRbeta sequences that the individual carried and the total number of productive distinct TCRbeta sequences. A beta-binomial model was reimplemented in Python, and scikit-learn random forests with default parameters were trained on data from the US cohort. Classifier performance on the Belgian cohort was summarized as median AUC with percentile confidence intervals calculated over 10,000 bootstrap iterations. The table was pulled from immuneACCESS by TCRdb, which kept in-frame rearrangements only. Such tables lose some clones; where checked, under half of the loss comes from unresolved V genes, and the rest has no known cause. The DNA was the basis for D and trimming; V, J and clone size are from that table. The sample records roughly 42,000 clones, over 70% of which are singletons. Around 0.5% of the sample comes from the top ten.

This clonotype was obtained from an adult in good health and CMV-seronegative. Input material: memory CD4+ T cells from blood. In this chain, TRBV9 is recombined with TRBJ1-2; the D gene is unclear. The CDR3 is CASSGPINTNYGYTF. The DNA reads TGTGCCAGCAGCGGACCGATTAATACTAACTATGGCTACACCTTC.